The sequence of this T cell receptor beta chain was determined in a study of blood T cell repertoires in COVID-19. Profiled with immunoSEQ multiplex PCR; TCRdb holds only in-frame clones, not every one. The repertoire holds more than 300,000 clones, with 88% as singletons. The V gene's germline CDR1 is SGHDN and CDR2 FVKESK. J was trimmed by 4 bases and V by 5 bases; bases with no gene match: 5. CDR3 length: 14 amino acids. Residents of about two dozen US areas, aged roughly 18 to 89 years, made up the participants. Before being deemed recovered, Cohort 3 donors had two negative PCRs, clearance, or symptom resolution.

This TCR derives from a woman aged 18 to 35 who had recovered from COVID-19. The chain recombines TRBV14 with TRBJ2-7; TRBD1 aligns across 10 bases. Source material: PBMCs or T cells enriched from blood (not recorded which). As DNA, the CDR3 is TGTGCCAGCAGCTCGACAGGGGGCATTTACGAGCAGTACTTC. This gives the protein CASSSTGGIYEQYF.